The clone carrying this T cell receptor (beta chain) is labeled as medium-sized. TCRdb re-analysed the PCR reads in MiXCR, keeping a single row per CDR3 protein. The sample includes more than 9,000 distinct CDR3 sequences, 35% to 60% of them seen just once. The data derive from a study of CD4 and CD8 cells across lung adenocarcinoma regions. The patients had localized lung adenocarcinoma, a non-small cell subtype. V shed 8 bases and J shed 6 bases, with 23 bases lying between them. Per the germline V gene, CDR1 is MNHEY and CDR2 is SMNVEV (reference sequence). This CDR3 comprises 16 residues. The sequenced sample was CD8+ T cells from the margin of a lung tumor. The chain is built from TRBV27 and TRBJ2-1; no clear D gene. The receptor was derived from a male donor with lung adenocarcinoma. The CD4 and CD8 labels of this study may be unreliable. CDR3 amino acids: CASCTSGVSWANEQFF. CDR3 sequence (DNA): TGTGCCAGCTGTACTTCTGGAGTAAGTTGGGCCAATGAGCAGTTCTTC.